This entry lists 6 T cell receptor beta chains sequenced from one sample in a study of T cell responses to AZD1222 COVID-19 vaccine. The method was immunoSEQ multiplex PCR; TCRdb's version includes in-frame clones alone and lacks a portion of them. The sample lists about 45,000 clones; 80% to 90% were seen once. The specimen was peripheral blood, collected 28 days after the second AZD1222 dose. The receptor set was obtained from an adult who received the AZD1222 COVID-19 vaccine.

The J gene is TRBJ2-1, the V gene TRBV6-5; D remains unclear. Trimming left V 3 bases short and J 0 bases short, with 9 bases between. Germline lookup yields CDR1 MNHEY and CDR2 SVGAGI. The CDR3 length is 15 residues. CDR3 in DNA: TGTGCCAGCAGTTATTGGGGAAGCTCCTACAATGAGCAGTTCTTC. Translating it yields CASSYWGSSYNEQFF.

The CDR3: CASSLVEGVDGYTF. In DNA form, the CDR3 reads TGCGCCAGCAGCTTGGTAGAGGGGGTGGATGGCTACACCTTC. The chain couples TRBV5-1 to TRBJ1-2; tentatively, D is TRBD1 (6 bases). The CDR3 contains 14 residues. CDR1 is SGHRS and CDR2 is YFSETQ in the germline V gene. Trimming shortened V by 0 bases and J by 6 bases, and 12 bases separated the two germline ends.

This clone has more than one count but fewer than ten. The V and J genes are TRBV7-3 and TRBJ1-6; D gene unclear. V shed 6 bases and J shed 0 bases, with 18 bases lying between them. Germline V CDR1 and CDR2: SGHTA, FQGTGA. The CDR3 length is 18 residues. Here the CDR3 DNA reads TGTGCCAGCAGTCCTCCCCGGACTGAGAGCTCCTATAATTCACCCCTCCACTTT. This gives the protein CASSPPRTESSYNSPLHF.

This chain joins TRBV3-1 (or the pseudogene TRBV3-2) and TRBJ2-2, with 10 bases fitting TRBD2. Per germline, CDR1 LGHDT and CDR2 YNNKEL (reference sequence). The J segment lost 1 base and the V segment lost 4 bases, leaving 3 bases of the junction unmatched. This CDR3 contains 16 residues. DNA of the CDR3: TGTGCCAGCAGCCCTCGACTAGCGGGGAACACCGGGGAGCTGTTTTTT. It specifies CASSPRLAGNTGELFF.

This clone appeared once. The gene calls are TRBV7-2 and TRBJ1-2, with D perhaps TRBD1 (5 bases). Trimming stripped 5 bases from V and 3 bases from J, with 10 bases between. The germline V gene has CDR1 SGHTA and CDR2 FQGNSA. The CDR3 has 13 amino acids. CDR3 loop: CASSGQGHYGYTF. CDR3 in DNA: TGTGCCAGCAGCGGCCAGGGACACTATGGCTACACCTTC.

V usage is TRBV9 and J usage is TRBJ1-2, with 7 bases identical to TRBD1. Germline-derived CDR1 and CDR2 are SGDLS and YYNGEE. The V and J ends lost 3 bases and 2 bases, in that order; junction bases with no gene match: 4. This CDR3 spans 14 amino acids. As DNA, the CDR3 is TGTGCCAGCAGCGCCCGGGACAGCAACTATGGCTACACCTTC. Amino acids: CASSARDSNYGYTF.